Sequencing of this T cell receptor beta chain was carried out in a study of regulatory T cells in long-lasting Graves disease. General study points: Rather than thyroid tissue, only peripheral blood underwent study. TCR diversity in persistent Graves' patients was below that of newly diagnosed ones.

Arm-PCR of CDR3 regions and iRepertoire HTBI primers were the basis on which TCR beta libraries were built. One entry per CDR3 protein, called by TCRdb with MiXCR from the multiplex PCR reads. Among 500,000 to 700,000 distinct CDR3 sequences listed, roughly 16% were seen once. The CDR3 is 18 amino acids. Germline CDR1 is LNHDA and CDR2 is SQIVND (reference sequence). V shed 5 bases, J shed 0 bases, and the junction held 7 bases outside the gene matches. This clonotype was recorded a few times. As yet, its antigen is unknown. The time point is: newly diagnosed GD, antithyroid drugs for less than 3 months. The TCR library was made from RNA extracted from PBMCs. The same sample was also studied in work on T cells in Graves' hyperthyroidism and ophthalmopathy. From that second work: The TCR CDR3 first-round RT-PCR relied on the HTBI primer set. Most thyroid clonotypes that were expanded above 0.001 also turned up in blood.

This chain joins TRBV19 and TRBJ2-6; the match to TRBD1 covers 10 bases. The sample in question was peripheral blood mononuclear cells (PBMCs), obtained at new diagnosis, from a patient treated with antithyroid drugs. The source is a woman in her thirties with Graves disease. In DNA form, the CDR3 reads TGTGCCAGTAGTTACCTCCGGACAGGGGGCTCTGGGGCCAACGTCCTGACTTTC. It codes for CASSYLRTGGSGANVLTF.